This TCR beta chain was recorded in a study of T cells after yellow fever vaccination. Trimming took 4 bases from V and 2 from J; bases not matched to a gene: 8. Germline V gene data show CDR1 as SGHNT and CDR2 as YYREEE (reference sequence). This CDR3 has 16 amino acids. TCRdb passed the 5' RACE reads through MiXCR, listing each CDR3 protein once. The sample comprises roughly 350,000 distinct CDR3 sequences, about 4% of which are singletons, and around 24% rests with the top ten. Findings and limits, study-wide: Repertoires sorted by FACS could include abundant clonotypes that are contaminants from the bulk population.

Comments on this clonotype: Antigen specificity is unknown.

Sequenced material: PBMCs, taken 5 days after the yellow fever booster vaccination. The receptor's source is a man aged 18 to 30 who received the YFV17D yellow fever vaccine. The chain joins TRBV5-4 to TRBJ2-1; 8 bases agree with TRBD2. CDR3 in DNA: TGTGCCAGCAGCCCAAGCGGGGGTTTCCCCTACAATGAGCAGTTCTTC. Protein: CASSPSGGFPYNEQFF.